A single sample gave rise to the 17 T cell receptor beta chains below, sequenced in a study of shared clonotypes between healthy human individuals. TCRdb keeps only in-frame clones here, not all; method: immunoSEQ multiplex PCR. Altogether over a million clones are present, around four fifths being singletons, with the ten largest covering around 1.5%. The sample comprised memory CD4+ T cells sorted from blood. Subset of the sample: CD45RA-negative fraction. The receptors were gathered from a man in his late teens or twenties in good health.

J is TRBJ1-6 and V is TRBV6-5; 8 bases match TRBD1. CDR1 and CDR2 (germline): MNHEY, SVGAGI. This CDR3 has 16 residues. V lost 2 bases, J lost 10 bases, and 10 bases stayed unmatched. This CDR3 is CASSYQTDRAGSPLHF. In nucleotides, the CDR3 is TGTGCCAGCAGTTACCAAACGGACAGGGCGGGCTCACCCCTCCACTTT.

This clone was counted once. The chain's CDR3 is CSAQSGGVLHF. In nucleotides, the CDR3 is TGCAGTGCGCAATCCGGAGGTGTCCTCCACTTT. V usage is TRBV20-1 and J usage is TRBJ1-6; D ambiguous. CDR3 length: 11 amino acids. The V gene lost 6 bases and the J gene lost 15 bases, with 15 bases spanning the gap. The germline gives CDR1 DFQATT, CDR2 SNEGSKA (reference sequence).

The chain recombines TRBV5-1 with TRBJ2-2, with TRBD1 as a possible D gene (5 bases). Germline assignment: CDR1 SGHRS and CDR2 YFSETQ. The CDR3 is 15 residues long. V lost 4 bases, J lost 1 base, and 11 bases lay in between. The CDR3 bases are TGCGCCAGCAGCGAAGGGGCTAAGAACACCGGGGAGCTGTTTTTT. Protein: CASSEGAKNTGELFF.

This sequence joins TRBV4-3 and TRBJ2-6, with TRBD2 as a possible D gene (5 bases). The V end lost 3 bases, the J end lost 2 bases, and 20 bases lay between the germline ends. This CDR3 has 19 residues. The V gene's germline CDR1 is LGHNA and CDR2 YSLEER. This CDR3 reads CASSQVRGIRTAGANVLTF. The DNA for the CDR3 is TGCGCCAGCAGCCAGGTTAGAGGGATCCGAACCGCTGGGGCCAACGTCCTGACTTTC.

In this sample, this clone turned up a few times. The rearrangement links TRBV5-6 to TRBJ2-3; D is perhaps TRBD2 (6 bases). Germline V gene lookup returns CDR1 SGHDT and CDR2 YYEEEE. The CDR3 runs 16 residues. Deletions cut 1 base from V and 2 bases from J, with 14 bases between. The CDR3 protein is CASSLPSGRNTDTQYF. The CDR3 nucleotides read TGTGCCAGCAGCTTGCCCTCAGGGAGGAACACAGATACGCAGTATTTT. Looking up the rest from reference TRBV5-6 and TRBJ2-3 gives the full variable domain: DAGVTQSPTHLIKTRGQQVTLRCSPKSGHDTVSWYQQALGQGPQFIFQYYEEEERQRGNFPDRFSGHQFPNYSSELNVNALLLGDSALYLCASSLPSGRNTDTQYFGPGTRLTVL.

The chain joins TRBV7-2 to TRBJ2-2, with 13 bases that match TRBD2. Germline CDR1 reads SGHTA; CDR2 reads FQGNSA. V lost 1 base to trimming and J lost 5 bases; unmatched junction nucleotides: 1. This CDR3 is built from 16 residues. The DNA of the CDR3 is TGTGCCAGCAGCTTAGAGGGACTAGCGGGGACCGGGGAGCTGTTTTTT. Protein sequence: CASSLEGLAGTGELFF.

A single count supports this clone. The rearrangement joins TRBV11-1 to TRBJ1-6; maybe TRBD1 (5 bases). CDR1 and CDR2 from the germline V gene are SGHAT and FQDESV (reference sequence). This CDR3 spans 13 amino acids. Trimming shortened V by 5 bases and J by 9 bases, and 11 bases separated the two germline ends. The CDR3 spells CASSVGTVSPLHF. As DNA, the CDR3 is TGTGCCAGCAGCGTCGGGACCGTTTCACCCCTCCACTTT.

V usage is TRBV5-1 and J usage is TRBJ1-1; D gene unclear. The CDR3 is made up of 13 amino acids. Germline CDR1 SGHRS, CDR2 YFSETQ. Trimming shortened V by 0 bases and J by 7 bases, and 10 bases separated the two germline ends. CDR3 in DNA: TGCGCCAGCAGCTTGGGACATTCGTATGAAGCTTTCTTT. Amino acids: CASSLGHSYEAFF.

The chain recombines TRBV5-6 with TRBJ2-2, with TRBD1 identical over 11 bases. V lost 4 bases and J lost 7; bases outside the gene matches: 6. The germline V gene has CDR1 SGHDT and CDR2 YYEEEE. This CDR3 contains 15 residues. CDR3 coding DNA: TGTGCCAGCAGCACGGACAGGGGGCGGGTCGGGGAGCTGTTTTTT. It encodes CASSTDRGRVGELFF. Full variable domain (outside the CDR3, taken from reference TRBV5-6 and TRBJ2-2): DAGVTQSPTHLIKTRGQQVTLRCSPKSGHDTVSWYQQALGQGPQFIFQYYEEEERQRGNFPDRFSGHQFPNYSSELNVNALLLGDSALYLCASSTDRGRVGELFFGEGSRLTVL.

This chain joins TRBV19 and TRBJ1-1; D gene ambiguous. CDR3 length: 13 residues. Germline CDR1 LNHDA, CDR2 SQIVND (reference sequence). V lost 6 bases to trimming and J lost 6 bases, with 14 bases between them. The CDR3 DNA sequence: TGTGCCAGTAGGAGTTCCCGGGCGGCTGAAGCTTTCTTT. This sequence encodes CASRSSRAAEAFF.

The chain uses TRBV5-1 and TRBJ2-5; the D gene is possibly TRBD2 (6 bases). The length of the CDR3 is 13 residues. Germline CDR1 reads SGHRS; CDR2 reads YFSETQ. Trimming removed 9 bases from V and 0 bases from J, with 12 bases in between. CDR3 sequence reads: CATGRGYQETQYF. CDR3 DNA sequence: TGCGCCACCGGTCGGGGGTACCAAGAGACCCAGTACTTC.

This clone has ten or more counts. This chain links TRBV5-1 with TRBJ1-2, with 7 nucleotides matching TRBD1. The V and J ends lost 0 bases and 5 bases, in that order; junction bases with no gene match: 7. The CDR3 totals 15 residues. Germline lookup yields CDR1 SGHRS and CDR2 YFSETQ. DNA for the CDR3: TGCGCCAGCAGCTTGGAGGGGACAGTACAATATGGCTACACCTTC. Residues: CASSLEGTVQYGYTF.

A word on this clone: The same CDR3 is also encoded by other DNA sequences in this sample. The gene calls are TRBV5-1 and TRBJ1-1, with unresolved D. Germline values: CDR1 SGHRS, CDR2 YFSETQ. V shed 3 bases and J shed 0 bases, with 12 bases lying between them. This CDR3 comprises 15 residues. As DNA, the CDR3 is TGCGCCAGCAGCTCCGGGCGCACTATGAACACTGAAGCTTTCTTT. This encodes CASSSGRTMNTEAFF. The complete variable domain, with remaining parts taken from reference TRBV5-1 and TRBJ1-1, reads KAGVTQTPRYLIKTRGQQVTLSCSPISGHRSVSWYQQTPGQGLQFLFEYFSETQRNKGNFPGRFSGRQFSNSRSEMNVSTLELGDSALYLCASSSGRTMNTEAFFGQGTRLTVV.

This chain joins TRBV7-6 and TRBJ2-1; 9 bases are shared with TRBD2. CDR1 and CDR2 from the germline V gene are SGHVS and FNYEAQ. CDR3 size: 14 residues. With V trimmed by 5 bases and J by 8 bases, 7 bases remained unmatched. CDR3 residues: CASSQPGLADEQFF. CDR3 bases: TGTGCCAGCAGCCAGCCGGGACTAGCAGATGAGCAGTTCTTC.

V usage is TRBV6-1 and J usage is TRBJ2-1, with 7 positions matching TRBD1. Trimming removed 6 bases from V and 7 bases from J; junction bases left unmatched: 6. Germline values: CDR1 MNHNS, CDR2 SASEGT. The CDR3 has 13 residues. The CDR3 here is CASSPGTVNEQFF. The CDR3 DNA reads as TGTGCCAGCAGCCCCGGGACAGTAAATGAGCAGTTCTTC.

The chain links TRBV7-8 to TRBJ2-3; D gene uncertain. CDR3 size: 16 residues. Per the germline V gene, CDR1 is SGHVS and CDR2 is FQNEAQ. Deletions cut 1 base from V and 7 bases from J, with 18 bases between. CDR3 loop: CASSLGRWLSGYTQYF. CDR3 DNA: TGTGCCAGCAGCTTAGGAAGGTGGCTGTCTGGGTATACGCAGTATTTT.

To note about this clone: This CDR3 is also generated by other DNA sequences in the sample. The V gene is TRBV6-5, the J gene TRBJ2-7; 10 bases are shared with TRBD1. The length of the CDR3 is 15 residues. V lost 2 bases, J lost 2 bases, and 3 bases stayed unmatched. The germline gives CDR1 MNHEY, CDR2 SVGAGI. The CDR3 DNA is TGTGCCAGCAGTTACAGGGACAGGGGCACCTACGAGCAGTACTTC. Translating gives CASSYRDRGTYEQYF.